The 8 T cell receptor beta chains presented below share a single source sample, sequenced in a study of T cell responses to AZD1222 COVID-19 vaccine. Produced via immunoSEQ multiplex PCR; TCRdb's table is partial and in-frame only. The profile covers fewer than 150,000 clones, with just over 85% appearing a single time and around 8% taken by the ten largest. The sequences come from peripheral blood, collected on day 0 of AZD1222 vaccination. The source of these receptors is an adult in good health.

The V and J genes are TRBV7-3 and TRBJ2-5, with TRBD1 as a possible D gene (6 bases). Deletions cut 1 base from V and 2 bases from J, with 8 bases between. The CDR3 is 14 residues long. Germline values: CDR1 SGHTA, CDR2 FQGTGA. CDR3 protein: CASSLNGQQETQYF. CDR3 sequence (DNA): TGTGCCAGCAGCTTAAATGGACAGCAAGAGACCCAGTACTTC.

This clone was recorded only once. Other DNA variants within this sample encode the same CDR3. The chain carries TRBV6-5 and TRBJ1-5, with 8 bases aligning to TRBD1. With 4 bases clipped from V and 2 bases from J, the junction kept 1 base outside the gene matches. Germline CDR1 MNHEY, CDR2 SVGAGI. The CDR3 runs 14 residues. The chain's CDR3 is CASSSQGGNQPQHF. In nucleotides, the CDR3 is TGTGCCAGCAGTTCACAGGGGGGCAATCAGCCCCAGCATTTT.

This chain connects TRBV6-5 to TRBJ2-5; D is ambiguous. V lost 6 bases to trimming and J lost 2 bases, with 16 bases between them. Germline V gives CDR1 MNHEY, CDR2 SVGAGI. There are 15 residues in the CDR3. The CDR3, as DNA: TGTGCCAGCAGCACCTCAGGAATCCAACAAGAGACCCAGTACTTC. Translating it yields CASSTSGIQQETQYF.

This chain joins TRBV11-1 and TRBJ2-3; 10 bases are a match to TRBD1. The junction had 5 bases not matched to a gene; V was cut back by 5 bases and J by 3 bases. The germline V gene encodes CDR1 SGHAT and CDR2 FQDESV (reference sequence). CDR3 length: 15 residues. CDR3 DNA: TGTGCCAGCAGCGCGGACAGGGGGGCAACAGATACGCAGTATTTT. Translated: CASSADRGATDTQYF.

V gene TRBV27 combines with J gene TRBJ1-2, with D uncertain. Between the trimmed V and J ends, which lost 3 bases and 6 bases, there was a span of 11 bases. Germline V gives CDR1 MNHEY, CDR2 SMNVEV (reference sequence). The CDR3 is 13 amino acids. In DNA form, the CDR3 reads TGTGCCAGCAGTTTGCAGGTGCTGGATGGCTACACCTTC. This encodes CASSLQVLDGYTF.

This clone was seen once. The chain uses TRBV5-1 and TRBJ1-3, with TRBD1 matching over 8 bases. The V and J ends lost 0 bases and 2 bases, in that order; junction bases with no gene match: 4. Germline CDR1 SGHRS, CDR2 YFSETQ. The CDR3 is 16 amino acids. This CDR3 reads CASSLETTGAGNTIYF. In DNA, the CDR3 is TGCGCCAGCAGCTTGGAGACGACAGGGGCTGGAAACACCATATATTTT.

The genes are TRBV18 and TRBJ2-2; 15 bases fit TRBD2. This CDR3 has 18 amino acids. J was trimmed by 7 bases and V by 6 bases; bases with no gene match: 12. Germline V gene sequence: CDR1 KGHSH, CDR2 LQKENI. In DNA, the CDR3 is TGTGCCAGCTCTTCCGGGACTAGCGGGGGGACATTCGTCGGGGAGCTGTTTTTT. Its translation is CASSSGTSGGTFVGELFF.

The chain recombines TRBV11-3 with TRBJ1-5, with 7 bases fitting TRBD1. The V and J ends lost 5 bases and 5 bases, in that order; junction bases with no gene match: 6. The length of the CDR3 is 14 residues. CDR1 is SGHNT and CDR2 is YENEEA in the germline V gene. This chain's CDR3 is CASSRGTVHQPQHF. CDR3 DNA sequence: TGTGCCAGCAGCCGCGGGACAGTTCATCAGCCCCAGCATTTT.